A single sample is the source of the 19 T cell receptor beta chains below, sequenced in a study of T cells after yellow fever vaccination. TCRdb passed the 5' RACE reads through MiXCR, listing each CDR3 protein once. Of hundreds of thousands of distinct CDR3 sequences detected, 9% to 15% appear once; the ten largest clones hold about 15%. Material: PBMCs, obtained on the day of the yellow fever booster vaccination. These receptors all come from a man aged 25-45 years who received the YFV17D yellow fever vaccine.

The table lists this clonotype with many counts. This chain connects TRBV24-1 to TRBJ2-2; D possibly corresponds to TRBD2 (5 bases). Germline CDR1 KGHDR, CDR2 SFDVKD. The CDR3 has 14 amino acids. The V and J ends lost 3 bases and 1 base respectively, with 5 bases between them. Written as DNA, the CDR3 is TGTGCCACCAGTGATGCGGGGAACACCGGGGAGCTGTTTTTT. This sequence encodes CATSDAGNTGELFF.

This clonotype was recorded a few times. The chain joins TRBV10-1 to TRBJ2-7; unclear D gene. CDR3 length: 14 residues. Trimming removed 0 bases at V and 0 bases at J, with 6 bases between. From germline, CDR1 is WNHNN and CDR2 SYGVQD (reference sequence). This chain's CDR3 is CASSESRSSYEQYF. The CDR3 region has the DNA TGCGCCAGCAGTGAGTCAAGGAGCTCCTACGAGCAGTACTTC.

The table lists this clonotype with a few counts. The chain carries TRBV7-9 and TRBJ2-5; D perhaps matches TRBD2 (5 bases). This CDR3 is built from 13 residues. Germline CDR1 SEHNR, CDR2 FQNEAQ (reference sequence). Trimming cost V 6 bases and J 5 bases, with 13 bases left between them. CDR3 region: CASRPVPGETQYF. The CDR3 bases are TGTGCCAGCAGGCCAGTCCCGGGGGAGACCCAGTACTTC. Drawing the rest from reference TRBV7-9 and TRBJ2-5, the complete variable domain is DTGVSQNPRHKITKRGQNVTFRCDPISEHNRLYWYRQTLGQGPEFLTYFQNEAQLEKSRLLSDRFSAERPKGSFSTLEIQRTEQGDSAMYLCASRPVPGETQYFGPGTRLLVL.

This clonotype has only a few counts. The CDR3 region has the DNA TGTGCCACCAGCACGTCTGCAGGGGCGGAAGGCTACACCTTC. This encodes CATSTSAGAEGYTF. This chain joins TRBV15 and TRBJ1-2, with D perhaps matching TRBD1 (6 bases). The CDR3 sequence is 14 residues long. The V and J ends lost 4 bases and 8 bases respectively, with 17 bases between them. CDR1 LNHNV and CDR2 YYDKDF come from the germline V gene (reference sequence).

At least ten counts were recorded for this clonotype. The chain links TRBV11-2 to TRBJ2-5; 7 bases agree with TRBD1. This CDR3 contains 14 residues. Germline loops: CDR1 SGHAT, CDR2 FQNNGV. Losses at the gene ends were 3 bases for V and 5 bases for J; bases not matched to a gene: 6. In DNA form, the CDR3 reads TGTGCCAGCAGCTTGACAGGGTATGAGGAGACCCAGTACTTC. Translated: CASSLTGYEETQYF. The complete variable domain, with remaining parts taken from reference TRBV11-2 and TRBJ2-5, reads EAGVAQSPRYKIIEKRQSVAFWCNPISGHATLYWYQQILGQGPKLLIQFQNNGVVDDSQLPKDRFSAERLKGVDSTLKIQPAKLEDSAVYLCASSLTGYEETQYFGPGTRLLVL.

This clonotype was detected only a few times. The V and J genes are TRBV20-1 and TRBJ2-1; D ambiguous. The CDR3 loop spans 13 amino acids. The germline CDR1 and CDR2 sequences are DFQATT and SNEGSKA (reference sequence). V was clipped by 7 bases and J by 0 bases, with 10 bases between them. CDR3 loop: CSGLSSSYNEQFF. Here the CDR3 DNA reads TGCAGTGGACTCTCGAGCTCCTACAATGAGCAGTTCTTC.

This clonotype was observed at least ten times. The chain has TRBV28 and TRBJ2-3; D remains ambiguous. V lost 2 bases and J 0 bases, leaving 12 bases between the germline ends. The germline V gene has CDR1 MDHEN and CDR2 SYDVKM. The CDR3 totals 16 residues. The CDR3 reads CASSLVATVSTDTQYF. CDR3 sequence (DNA): TGTGCCAGCAGTTTAGTGGCGACCGTGAGCACAGATACGCAGTATTTT.

This chain links TRBV2 with TRBJ2-3, with unresolved D. The CDR3 is 12 residues long. Germline V lookup: CDR1 SNHLY, CDR2 FYNNEI. The germline V and J ends were trimmed by 8 bases and 4 bases, with 10 bases remaining between them. CDR3 nucleotide sequence: TGTGCCAGCTCACGTTATGCAGATACGCAGTATTTT. Its translation is CASSRYADTQYF.

This clonotype turned up a few times. The chain links TRBV14 to TRBJ2-3; D is ambiguous. V gave up 4 bases and J gave up 2 bases, with 16 bases separating them. CDR1 and CDR2 (germline): SGHDN, FVKESK. The CDR3 is made up of 16 amino acids. CDR3 sequence: CASSLLYPQATDTQYF. CDR3 DNA sequence: TGTGCCAGCAGCCTTCTTTACCCCCAGGCCACAGATACGCAGTATTTT.

The rearrangement links TRBV10-3 to TRBJ2-1; TRBD1 agrees at 9 bases. The ends lost 3 bases at V and 4 bases at J; junction bases unmatched: 7. Germline CDR1 and CDR2: ENHRY and SYGVKD. The CDR3 loop spans 16 amino acids. CDR3 DNA sequence: TGTGCCATCAGTGACCAACAGGGGGCCAGTTACAATGAGCAGTTCTTC. It encodes CAISDQQGASYNEQFF.

This clonotype was picked up a small number of times. This chain connects TRBV7-8 to TRBJ1-4; tentatively, D is TRBD1 (5 bases). The ends were cut back, 2 bases at V and 4 bases at J, with 11 bases in the middle. The length of the CDR3 is 15 residues. CDR1 and CDR2 (germline): SGHVS, FQNEAQ. CDR3 in amino acids: CASSLLPGINEKLFF. For the CDR3, the DNA is TGTGCCAGCAGCTTATTGCCAGGGATTAATGAAAAACTGTTTTTT. Combining the CDR3 with reference TRBV7-8 and TRBJ1-4 gives the whole variable domain GAGVSQSPRYKVAKRGQDVALRCDPISGHVSLFWYQQALGQGPEFLTYFQNEAQLDKSGLPSDRFFAERPEGSVSTLKIQRTQQEDSAVYLCASSLLPGINEKLFFGSGTQLSVL.

In this sample, this clonotype turned up a few times. This rearrangement joins TRBV12-3 or TRBV12-4 to TRBJ1-1; no definite D call. CDR3 size: 14 residues. Trimming took off 3 bases at V and 4 bases at J, with 12 bases between the two ends. The CDR3 sequence: CASSFVELGTEAFF. The CDR3 DNA is TGTGCCAGCAGTTTCGTCGAATTGGGCACTGAAGCTTTCTTT.

The chain combines TRBV19 with TRBJ2-7, with TRBD1 identical over 9 bases. This CDR3 has 14 residues. Germline CDR1 reads LNHDA; CDR2 reads SQIVND (reference sequence). V lost 7 bases and J lost 5; bases outside the gene matches: 9. CDR3 in DNA: TGTGCCAGTAATGCGGGGACAGGGACCAACGAGCAGTACTTC. Translation gives CASNAGTGTNEQYF.

This clonotype turned up a few times. This chain joins TRBV18 and TRBJ2-2, with a weak D call TRBD1 (5 bases). V lost 2 bases to trimming and J lost 10 bases, with 17 bases between them. The CDR3 totals 15 residues. Germline CDR1 KGHSH, CDR2 LQKENI. Written as DNA, the CDR3 is TGTGCCAGCTCACCATCTCAAACCGCAGGGCTGGAGCTGTTTTTT. This sequence encodes CASSPSQTAGLELFF.

V gene TRBV13 combines with J gene TRBJ2-2; the D gene is possibly TRBD2 (5 bases). Germline V gene data show CDR1 as PRHDT and CDR2 as FYEKMQ (reference sequence). This CDR3 comprises 21 residues. V gave up 5 bases and J gave up 4 bases, with 32 bases separating them. In DNA, the CDR3 is TGTGCCAGCAGCCTTTCCCGGGGATCGGCCCACGCGGCGAGATTCACCGGGGAGCTGTTTTTT. Its protein product is CASSLSRGSAHAARFTGELFF.

V usage is TRBV20-1 and J usage is TRBJ1-2; D remains unclear. Germline V gives CDR1 DFQATT, CDR2 SNEGSKA (reference sequence). Trimming stripped 5 bases from V and 4 bases from J, with 14 bases between. This CDR3 contains 13 residues. Here the CDR3 DNA reads TGCAGTGCTGCCCGGGTGGGTAGCTATGGCTACACCTTC. It codes for CSAARVGSYGYTF.

This clonotype was seen many times. V gene TRBV29-1 combines with J gene TRBJ1-5; TRBD1 agrees at 9 bases. The CDR3 is 12 amino acids. After removal of 7 bases from V and 6 bases from J, the junction contained 4 bases not matched to a gene. CDR1 and CDR2 (germline): SQVTM, ANQGSEA. Here the CDR3 reads CSAGQGSQPQHF. In DNA, the CDR3 is TGCAGCGCCGGACAGGGGAGTCAGCCCCAGCATTTT.

This clonotype was observed a few times. The rearrangement uses TRBV20-1 and TRBJ1-4; TRBD1 might be the D (6 bases). This CDR3 comprises 14 residues. CDR1 and CDR2 from the germline V gene are DFQATT and SNEGSKA (reference sequence). Trimming removed 6 bases at V and 4 bases at J, with 15 bases between. The CDR3 reads CSAGRGGINEKLFF. DNA of the CDR3: TGCAGTGCCGGGCGAGGGGGAATTAATGAAAAACTGTTTTTT.

This clonotype was found a few times. The chain is built from TRBV15 and TRBJ2-7, with TRBD2 matching over 11 bases. Trimming at V came to 2 bases and at J to 2 bases, leaving 20 bases not matched to a gene. Germline CDR1 is LNHNV and CDR2 is YYDKDF (reference sequence). CDR3 length: 21 residues. CDR3 region: CATSRTTPGIAGGPVPYEQYF. In DNA form, the CDR3 reads TGTGCCACCAGCAGAACAACCCCGGGGATAGCGGGAGGGCCGGTCCCCTACGAGCAGTACTTC.